The rows below give T cell receptor beta chains drawn from one sample of a study of regulatory T cells in long-lasting Graves disease. TCRdb reanalysed the multiplex PCR reads using MiXCR and keeps one entry per CDR3 protein. Of about 620,000 distinct CDR3 sequences in the sample, approximately 15% were seen once. These data were likewise used in another study, on T cells in Graves' hyperthyroidism and ophthalmopathy.

The sample was peripheral blood mononuclear cells (PBMCs), taken at new diagnosis, from a patient treated with antithyroid drugs. These receptors all stem from a woman between 25 and 40 years old with Graves disease. Each CDR3 is given with its conserved first and last residue. Each record gives: J gene, V gene, D gene, clone size, CDR3 DNA, CDR3 protein. D genes are given only for firm matches. Rows may omit the clone size; those that give it use once, few, many or a size class.

J: TRBJ2-7
V: TRBV20-1
D: TRBD1
size: NA
DNA: TGCAGTGCTAGACCCACGGACAGGGACTACGAGCAGTACTTC
CDR3: CSARPTDRDYEQYF

J: TRBJ1-1
V: TRBV6-2/TRBV6-3
D: NA
size: few
DNA: TGTGCCAGCAGTTACTCGTCCGAATTCGTACCTAACACTGAAGCTTTCTTT
CDR3: CASSYSSEFVPNTEAFF

J: TRBJ2-5
V: TRBV6-1
D: NA
size: many
DNA: TGTGCCAGCAGTGAACTCCTCCTCGGAGACCGCCAAGAGACCCAGTACTTC
CDR3: CASSELLLGDRQETQYF

J: TRBJ1-2
V: TRBV7-2
D: TRBD1
size: few
DNA: TGTGCCAGCAGCTCCCCGACAGGGCGAGGTGGCTACACCTTC
CDR3: CASSSPTGRGGYTF

J: TRBJ2-7
V: TRBV7-8
D: NA
size: NA
DNA: TGTGCCAGCAGCTTAGCAGTGGGGCGGTCCTACGAGCAGTACTTC
CDR3: CASSLAVGRSYEQYF

J: TRBJ2-7
V: TRBV6-2/TRBV6-3
D: TRBD2
size: NA
DNA: TGTGCCAGCAATCACCTAGCGGGCACCATCGGGCAGTACTTC
CDR3: CASNHLAGTIGQYF

J: TRBJ2-2
V: TRBV5-6
D: NA
size: few
DNA: TGTGCCAGCAGCTTGTTTCGTGGAGCGAGAAACACCGGGGAGCTGTTTTTT
CDR3: CASSLFRGARNTGELFF

J: TRBJ1-1
V: TRBV20-1
D: NA
size: many
DNA: TGCAGTGCTAGAAGGGGTAACACTGAAGCTTTCTTT
CDR3: CSARRGNTEAFF

J: TRBJ2-7
V: TRBV20-1
D: NA
size: few
DNA: TGCAGTGCTAGAAAAGACTCCCACGAGCAGTACTTC
CDR3: CSARKDSHEQYF

J: TRBJ1-1
V: TRBV29-1
D: NA
size: once
DNA: TGCAGCGTTGGCCGATGGAGGAACACTGAAGCTTTCTTT
CDR3: CSVGRWRNTEAFF

J: TRBJ2-1
V: TRBV7-9
D: NA
size: many
DNA: TGTGCTAGCAGCTTAGGACCCAGCTCCTACAATGAGCAGTTCTTC
CDR3: CASSLGPSSYNEQFF

J: TRBJ1-6
V: TRBV12-3/TRBV12-4
D: TRBD1
size: many
DNA: TGTGCCAGCAGCTTCGTCACCGGGACAGGGTCATCACCCCTCCACTTT
CDR3: CASSFVTGTGSSPLHF

J: TRBJ2-5
V: TRBV6-1
D: NA
size: few
DNA: TGTGCCAGGACTAGGTGGAATCCCCAAGAGACCCAGTACTTC
CDR3: CARTRWNPQETQYF

J: TRBJ2-5
V: TRBV20-1
D: NA
size: NA
DNA: TGCAGTGCTAGCGGGGCCTACCTTCAAGAGACCCAGTACTTC
CDR3: CSASGAYLQETQYF

J: TRBJ1-2
V: TRBV19
D: NA
size: many
DNA: TGTGCCAGTAGTCGGAACGGAAATGGCTACACCTTC
CDR3: CASSRNGNGYTF

J: TRBJ2-1
V: TRBV20-1
D: NA
size: many
DNA: TGCAGTGCTAGGTCCTGGGGCTACAATGAGCAGTTCTTC
CDR3: CSARSWGYNEQFF

J: TRBJ2-7
V: TRBV2
D: TRBD1
size: many
DNA: TGTGCCAGCGGGAAGGGACAGGGTAGGGAGCAGTACTTC
CDR3: CASGKGQGREQYF

J: TRBJ1-2
V: TRBV15
D: NA
size: many
DNA: TGTGCCACCAGCAGAGAAGGACAGACCTATGGCTACACCTTC
CDR3: CATSREGQTYGYTF

J: TRBJ2-5
V: TRBV28
D: TRBD2
size: many
DNA: TGTGCCACTTCATCCGGGACTAGCGGGACAGAGACCCAGTACTTC
CDR3: CATSSGTSGTETQYF

J: TRBJ2-5
V: TRBV18
D: NA
size: many
DNA: TGTGCCAGCTCACCACGGGACCAAGAGACCCAGTACTTC
CDR3: CASSPRDQETQYF

J: TRBJ1-1
V: TRBV28
D: TRBD1
size: many
DNA: TGTGCCAGCAGTTCCCCTGCGGACAGGACTGAAGCTTTCTTT
CDR3: CASSSPADRTEAFF

J: TRBJ1-6
V: TRBV28
D: NA
size: many
DNA: TGTGCCACCCTGAGGGGCGGAGGCTCACCCCTCCACTTT
CDR3: CATLRGGGSPLHF

J: TRBJ2-1
V: TRBV30
D: NA
size: few
DNA: TGTGCCTGGAGGGAGACCCATTACAATGAGCAGTTCTTC
CDR3: CAWRETHYNEQFF

J: TRBJ1-4
V: TRBV15
D: NA
size: many
DNA: TGTGCCACCAGCAACGCAGGGTGGCCAACTAATGAAAAACTGTTTTTT
CDR3: CATSNAGWPTNEKLFF

J: TRBJ2-7
V: TRBV5-8
D: TRBD2
size: NA
DNA: TGTGCCAGCAGCTTGGGGGCGGGAGTCACCTACGAGCAGTACTTC
CDR3: CASSLGAGVTYEQYF

J: TRBJ1-4
V: TRBV9
D: NA
size: NA
DNA: TGTGCCAGCAGCGTAGGGACCGTAACTAATGAAAAACTGTTTTTT
CDR3: CASSVGTVTNEKLFF

J: TRBJ1-1
V: TRBV7-8
D: TRBD1
size: NA
DNA: TGTGCCAGCAGCTTAGGGGACAGGGTGGCTTTCTTT
CDR3: CASSLGDRVAFF

J: TRBJ1-3
V: TRBV5-1
D: NA
size: NA
DNA: TGTGCCAGCAGCTTGGGGGCCGGTGGAAACACCATATATTTT
CDR3: CASSLGAGGNTIYF

J: TRBJ1-2
V: TRBV12-3/TRBV12-4
D: TRBD1
size: many
DNA: TGTGCCAGCATTATATCGGGACAGGGTTCAGGTGGCTACACCTTC
CDR3: CASIISGQGSGGYTF

J: TRBJ2-1
V: TRBV20-1
D: TRBD2
size: NA
DNA: TGCAGTGCTAGTGAGATAGCGGGGTATAATGAGCAGTTCTTC
CDR3: CSASEIAGYNEQFF

J: TRBJ2-1
V: TRBV27
D: NA
size: many
DNA: TGTGCCAGCAGTTTGGGGACGACAGGAGACAATGAGCAGTTCTTC
CDR3: CASSLGTTGDNEQFF

J: TRBJ2-1
V: TRBV5-4
D: NA
size: few
DNA: TGTGCCAGCAGCTCTCATCTTGGTGAGCAGTTCTTC
CDR3: CASSSHLGEQFF

J: TRBJ1-2
V: TRBV19
D: TRBD1
size: NA
DNA: TGTGCCAGTAGCTCGACAGGGGCACGCGGCTACACCTTC
CDR3: CASSSTGARGYTF

J: TRBJ2-7
V: TRBV28
D: NA
size: few
DNA: TGTGCCAGCAGTTTTCAAGGGACACTTTCCTACGAGCAGTACTTC
CDR3: CASSFQGTLSYEQYF

J: TRBJ2-2
V: TRBV24-1
D: NA
size: few
DNA: TGTGCCACCAGTGATTGGACTAACTCGAACACCGGGGAGCTGTTTTTT
CDR3: CATSDWTNSNTGELFF